Presented here are 17 T cell receptor beta chains from one specimen sequenced in a study of T cells after yellow fever vaccination. Using its own MiXCR run on the 5' RACE reads, TCRdb lists one record per CDR3 protein. The sample lists hundreds of thousands of distinct CDR3 sequences; 13% were seen once. The sample here was PBMCs, taken on the day of the yellow fever booster vaccination. All receptors come from a man aged 30 to 39 who received the YFV17D yellow fever vaccine.

This clonotype has only a few counts. The chain is built from TRBV29-1 and TRBJ2-7; D is ambiguous. Trimming pared 4 bases from V and 1 base from J, leaving 14 bases between. The germline CDR1 and CDR2 sequences are SQVTM and ANQGSEA. This CDR3 is built from 14 residues. DNA for the CDR3: TGCAGCGTTGGCACGGCCTCACCTTCCTACGAGCAGTACTTC. Protein: CSVGTASPSYEQYF.

There are a few counts of this clonotype. CDR3 sequence (DNA): TGCAGTGCTAGTTTATGGCAGGGGGTTAATTCACCCCTCCACTTT. This translates into CSASLWQGVNSPLHF. The rearrangement uses TRBV20-1 and TRBJ1-6; 7 nucleotides match TRBD1. The J segment lost 6 bases and the V segment lost 3 bases, leaving 8 bases of the junction unmatched. Germline loops: CDR1 DFQATT, CDR2 SNEGSKA (reference sequence). The CDR3 totals 15 residues.

This chain joins TRBV18 and TRBJ2-1; 9 bases agree with TRBD2. The length of the CDR3 is 17 residues. Germline V CDR1 and CDR2: KGHSH, LQKENI. The V and J ends lost 3 bases and 6 bases, in that order; junction bases with no gene match: 12. CDR3: CASSPLEMGLASNEQFF. The CDR3, as DNA: TGTGCCAGCTCACCGCTCGAGATGGGACTAGCCAGCAATGAGCAGTTCTTC.

This clonotype was detected only a few times. The rearrangement joins TRBV11-2 to TRBJ2-4; D unclear. The CDR3 is made up of 18 amino acids. Germline V lookup: CDR1 SGHAT, CDR2 FQNNGV. Trimming removed 3 bases from V and 2 bases from J, with 20 bases in between. The CDR3 bases are TGTGCCAGCAGCTTCGTATTGACGGCGCGAAGTTCCAAAAACATTCAGTACTTC. It yields the protein CASSFVLTARSSKNIQYF.

V usage is TRBV11-3 and J usage is TRBJ2-3; the D call may be TRBD1 or TRBD2 (6 bases each). Germline loops: CDR1 SGHNT, CDR2 YENEEA. There are 14 residues in the CDR3. The V end lost 4 bases, the J end lost 4 bases, and 12 bases lay between the germline ends. CDR3 in DNA: TGTGCCAGCAGCTCAAAGGGGGGCGCAGATACGCAGTATTTT. It translates to CASSSKGGADTQYF.

The chain uses TRBV6-5 and TRBJ1-2; TRBD1 is a possible D gene (5 bases). From germline, CDR1 is MNHEY and CDR2 SVGAGI. The CDR3 is made up of 14 amino acids. With 2 bases removed from V and 3 bases from J, the gap between germline ends came to 10 bases. CDR3 in amino acids: CASSYRGVDYGYTF. CDR3 sequence (DNA): TGTGCCAGCAGTTACAGGGGAGTAGACTATGGCTACACCTTC.

The chain recombines TRBV29-1 with TRBJ1-1; TRBD1 might be the D (6 bases). Germline V gene sequence: CDR1 SQVTM, CDR2 ANQGSEA. V gave up 7 bases and J gave up 4 bases, with 22 bases separating them. There are 15 residues in the CDR3. The CDR3 region is CSAGTKQGVGTEAFF. The CDR3 region has the DNA TGCAGCGCGGGGACCAAACAGGGCGTAGGCACTGAAGCTTTCTTT.

The chain links TRBV7-2 to TRBJ2-1, with TRBD2 as a possible D gene (5 bases). The ends were cut back, 8 bases at V and 3 bases at J, with 23 bases in the middle. CDR3 length equals 17 residues. CDR1 and CDR2 (germline): SGHTA, FQGNSA. CDR3 DNA: TGTGCCAGCGGATTGTCCCCTTGGCGCGGGCACTACAATGAGCAGTTCTTC. It encodes CASGLSPWRGHYNEQFF.

This clonotype was seen a handful of times. V usage is TRBV9 and J usage is TRBJ1-2; 9 positions agree with TRBD1. Germline values: CDR1 SGDLS, CDR2 YYNGEE. There are 15 residues in the CDR3. V dropped 0 bases and J dropped 4; count of bases not matched to a gene: 4. The CDR3 DNA reads TGTGCCAGCAGCGTAGACGGACAGGGGATCTATGGCTACACCTTC. This translates into CASSVDGQGIYGYTF.

V is TRBV19 and J is TRBJ1-1; 11 bases align to TRBD1. Germline V gene sequence: CDR1 LNHDA, CDR2 SQIVND (reference sequence). V shed 6 bases, J shed 5 bases, and the junction held 17 bases outside the gene matches. This CDR3 has 18 amino acids. In nucleotides, the CDR3 is TGTGCCAGTAGGCCCCGTCTCGGACAGGGGGCGAGGTGGACTGAAGCTTTCTTT. This translates into CASRPRLGQGARWTEAFF.

The sample holds a few counts of this clonotype. CDR3 sequence: CAISDMAGATNEQFF. Written as DNA, the CDR3 is TGTGCCATCAGTGATATGGCCGGAGCGACCAATGAGCAGTTCTTC. This chain links TRBV10-3 with TRBJ2-1; D ambiguous. The CDR3 spans 15 residues. The germline gives CDR1 ENHRY, CDR2 SYGVKD. Trimming took off 3 bases at V and 6 bases at J, with 15 bases between the two ends.

In its sample, this clonotype was seen a few times. The chain joins TRBV6-1 to TRBJ2-1, with D unclear. This CDR3 is built from 16 residues. Trimming removed 5 bases from V and 2 bases from J, with 16 bases in between. Germline CDR1 reads MNHNS; CDR2 reads SASEGT. The CDR3 DNA sequence: TGTGCCAGCAGTCCCCTTATAGAAATCGCCTACAATGAGCAGTTCTTC. Translated, it gives CASSPLIEIAYNEQFF.

The chain employs TRBV5-8 and TRBJ2-5, with 7 bases identical to TRBD1. CDR3 length: 15 amino acids. Germline CDR1 is SGHTS and CDR2 is YDEGEE. The ends lost 4 bases at V and 3 bases at J; junction bases unmatched: 9. The CDR3 region has the DNA TGTGCCAGCAGCCAGGGTACGGGACAGAAAGAGACCCAGTACTTC. Residues: CASSQGTGQKETQYF.

This chain connects TRBV3-1 to TRBJ2-5; 10 bases match TRBD2. The V gene end was trimmed by 4 bases and the J gene end by 4 bases; junction bases not matched to a gene: 3. Germline CDR1 LGHDT, CDR2 YNNKEL (reference sequence). The CDR3 totals 14 residues. This CDR3 is CASSRTSGAETQYF. The CDR3 bases are TGTGCCAGCAGCCGGACTAGCGGAGCAGAGACCCAGTACTTC.

J is TRBJ2-1 and V is TRBV20-1; 9 positions agree with TRBD2. CDR1 and CDR2 (germline): DFQATT, SNEGSKA (reference sequence). The CDR3 extends over 14 amino acids. J lost 8 bases, V lost 8 bases, and 13 bases had no gene match. The CDR3 DNA is TGCAGTTCCCCAAGTGGCGGGAGGGGGGATGAGCAGTTCTTC. This encodes CSSPSGGRGDEQFF.

The rearrangement links TRBV6-1 to TRBJ2-7; TRBD1 agrees at 8 bases. CDR1 is MNHNS and CDR2 is SASEGT in the germline V gene. V lost 2 bases, J lost 0 bases, and 6 bases stayed unmatched. This CDR3 contains 16 residues. CDR3 amino acids: CASSELGQVNSYEQYF. In nucleotides, the CDR3 is TGTGCCAGCAGTGAACTGGGACAGGTTAACTCCTACGAGCAGTACTTC.

This clonotype was detected ten times or more. V is TRBV6-5 and J is TRBJ1-1; D is perhaps TRBD1 (6 bases). The CDR3 spans 13 residues. Germline CDR1 is MNHEY and CDR2 is SVGAGI. The V and J ends lost 11 bases and 6 bases respectively, with 19 bases between them. Here the CDR3 DNA reads TGTGCCGCGGAAGGGGGAAGTGGGTCTGAAGCTTTCTTT. Amino acid sequence: CAAEGGSGSEAFF.